The present T cell receptor (beta chain) was sequenced within a study of CD8+ T cells in alopecia areata. Investigators isolated RNA and reverse transcribed it into cDNA to act as the sequencing template. Clones were sequenced by immunoSEQ multiplex PCR, and TCRdb holds only the in-frame ones, with some missing. The sample contains about 270,000 clones, approximately 60% of which appear only once. V lost 5 bases and J lost 6, with 6 bases in between. Germline values: CDR1 MNHEY, CDR2 SVGAGI. The CDR3 spans 11 residues. Treatment denoted: oral pan-JAK inhibitor, 5-10 mg twice daily. The material was CD4+ T cells sorted from blood, obtained around week 54, from a patient treated with tofacitinib. The J gene is TRBJ2-3, the V gene TRBV6-5; D gene unclear. The receptor was isolated from a human donor with alopecia areata. CDR3 in DNA: TGTGCCAGCAGTCCAAGGGATACGCAGTATTTT. As protein: CASSPRDTQYF.